This T cell receptor beta chain comes out of a study of shared clonotypes between healthy human individuals. In the original workflow: Junction-only sequences produced by ImmunoSEQ had no quality scores, so filtering differed. TCRdb keeps only in-frame clones here, not all; method: immunoSEQ multiplex PCR. The V and J calls and clone size were taken over from that table, and D and trimming were inferred from the DNA. The data show about 1.5 million clones, with around 98% seen just once and around 0.45% held by the top ten. Trimming took 5 bases from V and 3 from J, leaving 17 bases between them. The germline V gene has CDR1 SGHTA and CDR2 FQGNSA. The CDR3 sequence is 15 residues long.

Sequenced input: naive CD4+ T cells sorted from blood. As for subset: CD45RA+ positively selected. The sequence derives from a man younger than 45 in good health. The chain is built from TRBV7-2 and TRBJ2-7, with no clear D. Written as DNA, the CDR3 is TGTGCCAGCAGCGCAAGACTTTGGCGGAGCTACGAGCAGTACTTC. Translation: CASSARLWRSYEQYF. Full variable domain (remainder filled in from reference TRBV7-2 and TRBJ2-7): GAGVSQSPSNKVTEKGKDVELRCDPISGHTALYWYRQSLGQGLEFLIYFQGNSAPDKSGLPSDRFSAERTGGSVSTLTIQRTQQEDSAVYLCASSARLWRSYEQYFGPGTRLTVT.